This entry lists 7 T cell receptor beta chains sequenced from one sample in a study of T cell clones after liver transplantation. Some clones are missing from TCRdb's copy, which holds only in-frame ones; the method was immunoSEQ multiplex PCR. Here the sample spans around 100,000 clones, approximately 78% being singletons. The sample in question was CD4+ T cells from blood, obtained before liver transplant. These receptors came from a human donor who received a liver transplant.

The V and J genes are TRBV5-4 and TRBJ1-4; D is possibly TRBD1 (5 bases). The CDR3 length is 17 residues. From germline, CDR1 is SGHNT and CDR2 YYREEE (reference sequence). V lost 5 bases, J lost 2 bases, and 19 bases lay in between. The CDR3 nucleotides read TGTGCCAGCAGTTCGCCGACAGACGTTTCGACTAATGAAAAACTGTTTTTT. Encoded protein: CASSSPTDVSTNEKLFF.

The chain employs TRBV10-1 and TRBJ1-3; unclear D gene. V shed 9 bases and J shed 5 bases, with 14 bases lying between them. CDR1 and CDR2 from the germline V gene are WNHNN and SYGVQD (reference sequence). The CDR3 runs to 13 residues. CDR3 amino acids: CARETLRRNTIYF. Written as DNA, the CDR3 is TGCGCCAGGGAGACACTTCGGAGAAACACCATATATTTT.

The chain has TRBV5-4 and TRBJ1-3; maybe TRBD1 (5 bases). From germline, CDR1 is SGHNT and CDR2 YYREEE (reference sequence). The length of the CDR3 is 13 residues. Trimming removed 3 bases at V and 10 bases at J, with 14 bases between. The CDR3 DNA is TGTGCCAGCAGCTCCCAAGGGGCCATGACCATATATTTT. Translating it yields CASSSQGAMTIYF.

This rearrangement joins TRBV6-6 to TRBJ2-3; D is tentatively TRBD1 or TRBD2 (7 bases each). CDR1 and CDR2 (germline): MNHNY, SVGAGI (reference sequence). V lost 6 bases to trimming and J lost 8 bases, with 12 bases between them. The length of the CDR3 is 12 residues. The CDR3 is CASSDREGTQYF. CDR3 nucleotides: TGTGCCAGCAGCGACAGGGAGGGTACGCAGTATTTT.

The DNA of the CDR3 is TGTGCCAGCAGCATATCCGGGACACCGAACACCATATATTTT. It yields the protein CASSISGTPNTIYF. The chain combines TRBV7-9 with TRBJ1-3; the D gene is possibly TRBD1 (6 bases). Trimming left V 5 bases short and J 7 bases short, with 15 bases between. CDR1 and CDR2 (germline): SEHNR, FQNEAQ (reference sequence). The CDR3 is 14 amino acids.

The chain combines TRBV7-9 with TRBJ1-5; D possibly corresponds to TRBD1 (6 bases). V lost 5 bases and J lost 6, with 17 bases in between. Per the germline V gene, CDR1 is SEHNR and CDR2 is FQNEAQ (reference sequence). The CDR3 runs to 15 residues. The CDR3, as DNA: TGTGCCAGCAGCCAAGGGACATTTGGAGGTCAGCCCCAGCATTTT. As protein: CASSQGTFGGQPQHF.

The CDR3 loop is CASSSLEGATGEKLFF. The CDR3 bases are TGTGCCAGCAGCTCCCTTGAGGGGGCCACGGGTGAAAAACTGTTTTTT. This rearrangement joins TRBV9 to TRBJ1-4; 7 bases fit TRBD1. In germline, CDR1 is SGDLS, CDR2 YYNGEE. The CDR3 is 16 amino acids. V was clipped by 4 bases and J by 7 bases; unmatched bases: 13.